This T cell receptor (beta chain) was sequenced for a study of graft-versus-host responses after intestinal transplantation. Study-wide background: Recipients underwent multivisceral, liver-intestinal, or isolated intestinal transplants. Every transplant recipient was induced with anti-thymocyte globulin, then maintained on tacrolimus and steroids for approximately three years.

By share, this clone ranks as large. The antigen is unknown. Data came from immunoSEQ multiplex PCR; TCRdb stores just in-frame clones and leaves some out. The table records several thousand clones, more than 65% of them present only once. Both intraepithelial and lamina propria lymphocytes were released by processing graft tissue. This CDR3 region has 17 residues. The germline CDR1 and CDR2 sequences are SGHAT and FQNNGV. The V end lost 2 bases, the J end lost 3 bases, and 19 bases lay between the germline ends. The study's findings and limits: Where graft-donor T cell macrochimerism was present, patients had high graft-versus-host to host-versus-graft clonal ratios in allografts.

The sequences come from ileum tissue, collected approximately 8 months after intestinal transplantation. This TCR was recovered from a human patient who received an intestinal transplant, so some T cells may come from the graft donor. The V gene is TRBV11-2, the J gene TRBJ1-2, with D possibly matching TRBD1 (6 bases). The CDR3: CASSLILGPGVDYGYTF. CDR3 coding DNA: TGTGCCAGCAGCTTAATCTTGGGGCCAGGGGTCGACTATGGCTACACCTTC.